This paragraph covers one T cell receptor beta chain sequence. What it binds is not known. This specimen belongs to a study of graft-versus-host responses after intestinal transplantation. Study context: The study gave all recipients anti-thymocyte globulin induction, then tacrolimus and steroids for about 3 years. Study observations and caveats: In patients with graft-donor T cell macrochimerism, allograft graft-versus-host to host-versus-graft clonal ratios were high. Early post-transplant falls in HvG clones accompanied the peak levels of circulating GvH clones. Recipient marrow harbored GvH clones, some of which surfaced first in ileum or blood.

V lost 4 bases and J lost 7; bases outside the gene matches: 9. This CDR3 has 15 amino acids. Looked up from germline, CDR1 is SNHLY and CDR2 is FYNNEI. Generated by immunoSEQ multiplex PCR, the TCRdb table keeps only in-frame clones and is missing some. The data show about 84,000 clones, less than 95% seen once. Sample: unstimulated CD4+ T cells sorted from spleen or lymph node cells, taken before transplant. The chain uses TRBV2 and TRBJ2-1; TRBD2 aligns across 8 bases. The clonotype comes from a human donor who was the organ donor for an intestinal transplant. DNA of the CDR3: TGTGCCAGCAGTGCGGGACTAGGCCGTTGGAATGAGCAGTTCTTC. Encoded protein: CASSAGLGRWNEQFF.